This record covers a single TCR beta chain. In this sample, this clone turned up a few times. Its binding antigen is unknown. No clone much larger than this one lies a single base away; base qualities are absent. At one collaborating source in Seattle, patients were enrolled during active infection and were followed longitudinally through the course of disease. Collaborating institutions collected whole blood in K2EDTA tubes following their own protocols. Collaborator samples were shipped for TCRbeta analysis as frozen whole blood, isolated PBMCs, or DNA extracted from either sample type. Counted from cysteine to phenylalanine, this CDR3 has 14 amino acids. Only CDR3 DNA is held: 42 bases, read in frame from base 1. According to the germline V gene, CDR1 reads KGHDR and CDR2 reads SFDVKD. V is clipped by 4 bases and J by 6 bases, and the sequence between their germline boundaries is 14 bases long. These data are taken from a study of blood T cell repertoires in COVID-19 (dated by TCRdb to the early 2020s). Background on the whole study: Samples from collaborators originated in the United States, Italy and Spain and spanned both the acute and convalescent phases of COVID-19. The prospective study material was composed of cDNA or gDNA derived from T cells, B-cell-depleted T cells, or PBMCs. Deeply sampled blood TCRbeta repertoires from subjects exposed to, actively infected with, or recovered from COVID-19 were included in the dataset. The repertoires were made available in a free public database intended to serve as a resource for research on the immune response to SARS-CoV-2. The samples were drawn from the first 160 participants of the ongoing ImmuneRACE study and from 950 to 1,500 subjects provided by 6 global collaborators. A de-identified subject ID, COVID-19 status, age in years and sex were almost always included in the sample metadata. Where available, HLA class I and class II types were obtained from metadata supplied by the sample provider rather than from assay-based typing.

General findings and caveats noted by the study authors: The amount of clinical and demographic metadata varied by source and participant and was provided uncurated.

TCRbeta CDR3 regions were amplified from genomic DNA by means of the immunoSEQ Assay, a bias-controlled multiplex PCR. The source study handled its data this way. Within the assay, amplification of reference gene primers was used to estimate how many nucleated cells each sample contained. Sequence reads were collapsed and filtered to measure the absolute abundance of every unique TCRbeta CDR3 rearrangement. For each sample, productive Simpson clonality was calculated by taking the square root of Simpson's diversity index across productive rearrangements. What TCRdb holds here is the immuneACCESS table cut down to in-frame rearrangements. Part of the clones is not present; checked against another copy, under half of the missing clones reflect an unresolved V gene, and the others are unexplained. V, J and clone size were drawn from that table, and D and trimming were deduced from the DNA. The sample has roughly 350,000 clones on record, 85% to 90% of them singletons. The top ten hold nearly 6.5% of the sample.

Sequencing input: peripheral blood. The receptor was isolated from a woman in her 50s with COVID-19, enrolled during active disease. The rearrangement joined TRBV24-1 to TRBJ2-5, with a weak D call of TRBD2 (5 bases match). The base sequence is TGTGCCACCAGTGAATCGACGGGGTTGAAGACCCAGTACTTC. Translation gives CATSESTGLKTQYF.